These 5 T cell receptor beta chains came from one sample sequenced in a study of blood T cell repertoires in COVID-19. Here immunoSEQ multiplex PCR was the method, and the copy in TCRdb shows in-frame clones only, minus some. The repertoire has 270,000 or so clones, about four fifths of them found once; the top ten carry more than 1.1%. Input material: peripheral blood. These receptors all stem from a human donor with COVID-19, enrolled during active disease. The donor label of this sample is uncertain.

The chain is built from TRBV10-1 and TRBJ2-5; TRBD2 matches 8 bases. Germline trimming cut 4 bases from V and 5 bases from J; bases unmatched to any gene: 9. The CDR3 is made up of 15 amino acids. Germline V gene lookup returns CDR1 WNHNN and CDR2 SYGVQD (reference sequence). The CDR3 is CASSGAAGARETQYF. CDR3 DNA: TGCGCCAGCAGTGGGGCAGCGGGAGCGAGGGAGACCCAGTACTTC.

J is TRBJ2-1 and V is TRBV5-1; TRBD2 matches 7 bases. The CDR3 is 15 residues long. CDR1 is SGHRS and CDR2 is YFSETQ in the germline V gene. With V trimmed by 7 bases and J by 4 bases, 11 bases remained unmatched. Here the CDR3 reads CASGQLASGYNEQFF. DNA of the CDR3: TGCGCCAGCGGCCAATTGGCTAGCGGTTACAATGAGCAGTTCTTC.

The chain recombines TRBV14 with TRBJ1-2; D is unresolved. V was shortened by 6 bases and J by 0 bases, with 8 bases between the two germline ends. This CDR3 is 13 amino acids long. CDR1 is SGHDN and CDR2 is FVKESK in the germline V gene. The CDR3 bases are TGTGCCAGCAGTCGAGCTGCTAACTATGGCTACACCTTC. As protein: CASSRAANYGYTF. The variable domain in full, completed from reference TRBV14 and TRBJ1-2, reads EAGVTQFPSHSVIEKGQTVTLRCDPISGHDNLYWYRRVMGKEIKFLLHFVKESKQDESGMPNNRFLAERTGGTYSTLKVQPAELEDSGVYFCASSRAANYGYTFGSGTRLTVV.

The rearrangement joins TRBV27 to TRBJ2-7; D is perhaps TRBD2 (5 bases). Germline loops: CDR1 MNHEY, CDR2 SMNVEV (reference sequence). The CDR3 loop spans 15 amino acids. V was cut by 6 bases and J by 2 bases, with 17 bases left in between. The CDR3: CASSSASSGTYEQYF. The CDR3 DNA sequence: TGTGCCAGCAGCTCCGCCAGTTCCGGGACCTACGAGCAGTACTTC.

A few counts support this clone. This chain joins TRBV5-1 and TRBJ2-2; tentatively, D is TRBD2 (6 bases). V shed 2 bases and J shed 4 bases, with 12 bases lying between them. CDR3 size: 15 residues. Germline V gene data show CDR1 as SGHRS and CDR2 as YFSETQ. The CDR3 reads CASSFRGTATGELFF. The CDR3 bases are TGCGCCAGCAGCTTCAGAGGGACTGCCACCGGGGAGCTGTTTTTT.